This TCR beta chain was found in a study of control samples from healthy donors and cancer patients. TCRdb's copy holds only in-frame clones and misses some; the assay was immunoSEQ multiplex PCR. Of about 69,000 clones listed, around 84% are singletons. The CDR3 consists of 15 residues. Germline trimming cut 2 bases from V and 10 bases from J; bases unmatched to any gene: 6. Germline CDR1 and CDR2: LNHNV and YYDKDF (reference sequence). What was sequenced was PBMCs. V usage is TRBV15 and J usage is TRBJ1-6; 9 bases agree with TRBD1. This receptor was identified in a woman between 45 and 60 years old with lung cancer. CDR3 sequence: CATSRTGTGLSPLHF. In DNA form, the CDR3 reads TGTGCCACCAGCAGAACCGGGACAGGGTTATCACCCCTCCACTTT.